This T cell receptor (beta chain) was found in a study of tumor and adjacent non-tumor tissue in lung cancer. Overall study results and limits: Tumor repertoires had a smaller top 100 clone share than normal lung.

The template was RNA from unsorted bulk tissue. This clonotype was counted a single time. Its antigen is not known. Germline loops: CDR1 SGHAT, CDR2 FQNNGV. The CDR3 spans 15 residues. Between the trimmed V and J ends, which lost 11 bases and 5 bases, there was a span of 25 bases. The library came from three nested PCR rounds adapted from ARM-PCR protocols. TCRdb independently ran MiXCR on the multiplex PCR reads; one entry per CDR3 protein. The sample carries approximately 150,000 distinct CDR3 sequences, approximately 64% recorded once. This receptor was obtained from a man between 60 and 75 years old with small cell lung cancer. The specimen was lung tumor tissue. The J gene is TRBJ2-7, the V gene TRBV11-2; D is tentatively TRBD1 or TRBD2 (5 bases each). CDR3 DNA sequence: TGTGCCGTCAGCTTAGAGGGGACGGGGTACGACGAGCAGTACTTC. It encodes CAVSLEGTGYDEQYF.